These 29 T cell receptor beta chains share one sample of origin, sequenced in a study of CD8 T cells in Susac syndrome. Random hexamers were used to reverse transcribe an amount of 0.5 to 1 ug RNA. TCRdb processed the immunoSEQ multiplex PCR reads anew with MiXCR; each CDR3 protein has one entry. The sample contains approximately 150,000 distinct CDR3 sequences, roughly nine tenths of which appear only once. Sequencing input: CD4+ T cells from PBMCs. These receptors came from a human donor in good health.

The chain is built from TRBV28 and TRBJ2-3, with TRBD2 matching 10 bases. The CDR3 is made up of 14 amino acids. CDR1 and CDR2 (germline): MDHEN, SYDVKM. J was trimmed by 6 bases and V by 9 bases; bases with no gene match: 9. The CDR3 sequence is CASLLAGVGDTQYF. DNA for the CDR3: TGTGCCAGTCTTCTAGCGGGAGTCGGGGATACGCAGTATTTT.

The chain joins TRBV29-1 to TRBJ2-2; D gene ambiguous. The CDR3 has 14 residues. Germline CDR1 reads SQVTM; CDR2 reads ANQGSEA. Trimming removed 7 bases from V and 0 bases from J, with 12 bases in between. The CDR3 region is CSALRTPNTGELFF. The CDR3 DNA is TGCAGCGCTCTCCGGACCCCGAACACCGGGGAGCTGTTTTTT.

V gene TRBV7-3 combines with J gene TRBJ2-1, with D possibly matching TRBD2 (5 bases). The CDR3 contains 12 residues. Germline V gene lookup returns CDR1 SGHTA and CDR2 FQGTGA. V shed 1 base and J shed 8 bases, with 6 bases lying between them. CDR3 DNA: TGTGCCAGCAGCTTAATGGGAGATGAGCAGTTCTTC. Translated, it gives CASSLMGDEQFF. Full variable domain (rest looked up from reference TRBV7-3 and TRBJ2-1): GAGVSQTPSNKVTEKGKYVELRCDPISGHTALYWYRQSLGQGPEFLIYFQGTGAADDSGLPNDRFFAVRPEGSVSTLKIQRTERGDSAVYLCASSLMGDEQFFGPGTRLTVL.

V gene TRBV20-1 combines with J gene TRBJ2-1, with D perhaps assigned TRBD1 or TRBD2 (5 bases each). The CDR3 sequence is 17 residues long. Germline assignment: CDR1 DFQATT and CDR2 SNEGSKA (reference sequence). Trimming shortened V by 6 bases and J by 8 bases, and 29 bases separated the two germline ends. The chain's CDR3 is CSAPARDAWAMGDEQFF. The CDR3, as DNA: TGCAGTGCCCCCGCCCGGGACGCCTGGGCCATGGGGGATGAGCAGTTCTTC.

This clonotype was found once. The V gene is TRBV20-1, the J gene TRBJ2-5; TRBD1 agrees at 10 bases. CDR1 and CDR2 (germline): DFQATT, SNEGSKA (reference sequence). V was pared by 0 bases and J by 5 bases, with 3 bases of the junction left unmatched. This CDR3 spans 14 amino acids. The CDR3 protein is CSARETGGMETQYF. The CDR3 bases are TGCAGTGCTAGAGAGACAGGGGGCATGGAGACCCAGTACTTC.

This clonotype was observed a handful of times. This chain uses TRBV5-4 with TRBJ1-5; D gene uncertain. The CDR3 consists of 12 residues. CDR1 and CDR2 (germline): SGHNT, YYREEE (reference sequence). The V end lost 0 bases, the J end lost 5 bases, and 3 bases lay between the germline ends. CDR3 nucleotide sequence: TGTGCCAGCAGCTTGGGAGATCAGCCCCAGCATTTT. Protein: CASSLGDQPQHF.

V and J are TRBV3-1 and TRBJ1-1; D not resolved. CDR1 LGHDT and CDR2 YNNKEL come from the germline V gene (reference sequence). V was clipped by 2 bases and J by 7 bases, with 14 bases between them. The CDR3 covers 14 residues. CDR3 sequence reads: CASSQSPSPVEAFF. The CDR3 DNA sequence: TGTGCCAGCAGCCAATCACCCAGCCCGGTTGAAGCTTTCTTT.

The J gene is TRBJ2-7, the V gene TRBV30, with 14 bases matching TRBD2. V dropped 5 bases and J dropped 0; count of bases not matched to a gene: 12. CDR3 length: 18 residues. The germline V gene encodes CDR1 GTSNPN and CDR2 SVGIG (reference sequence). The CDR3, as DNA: TGTGCCTGGGGGGGCCCGGGACTAGCGGGGGACTCCTCCTACGAGCAGTACTTC. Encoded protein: CAWGGPGLAGDSSYEQYF.

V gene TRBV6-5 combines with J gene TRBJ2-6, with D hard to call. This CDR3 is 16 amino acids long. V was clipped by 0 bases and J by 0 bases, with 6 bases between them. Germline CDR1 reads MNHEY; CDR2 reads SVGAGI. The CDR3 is CASSYSVPSGANVLTF. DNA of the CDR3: TGTGCCAGCAGTTACTCGGTTCCCTCTGGGGCCAACGTCCTGACTTTC.

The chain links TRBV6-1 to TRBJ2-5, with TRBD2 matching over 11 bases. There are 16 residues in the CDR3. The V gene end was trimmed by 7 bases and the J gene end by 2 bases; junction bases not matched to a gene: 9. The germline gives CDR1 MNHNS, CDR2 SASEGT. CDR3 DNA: TGTGCCAGCACAACTAGCGGGGGTAGAATTCAAGAGACCCAGTACTTC. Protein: CASTTSGGRIQETQYF.

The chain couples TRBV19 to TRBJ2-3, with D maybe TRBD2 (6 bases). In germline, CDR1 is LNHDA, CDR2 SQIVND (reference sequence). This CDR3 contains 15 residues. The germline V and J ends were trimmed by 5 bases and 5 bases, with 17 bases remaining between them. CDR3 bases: TGTGCCAGTAGTGACCGGCCACGGGGGAGAGATACGCAGTATTTT. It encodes CASSDRPRGRDTQYF.

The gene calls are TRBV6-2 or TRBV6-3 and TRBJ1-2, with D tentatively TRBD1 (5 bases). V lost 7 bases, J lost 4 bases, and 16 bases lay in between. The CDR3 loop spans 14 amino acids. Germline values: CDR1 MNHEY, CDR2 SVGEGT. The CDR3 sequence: CASNYGTGTYGYTF. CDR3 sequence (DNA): TGTGCCAGCAACTACGGAACAGGCACCTATGGCTACACCTTC.

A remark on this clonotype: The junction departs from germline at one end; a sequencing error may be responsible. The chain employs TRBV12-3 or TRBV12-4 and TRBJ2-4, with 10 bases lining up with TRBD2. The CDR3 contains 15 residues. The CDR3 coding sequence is TGTGCCAGCAGTCTAGCGGGAGTAGTATTAAACATTCAGTACTTC. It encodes CASSLAGVVLNIQYF.

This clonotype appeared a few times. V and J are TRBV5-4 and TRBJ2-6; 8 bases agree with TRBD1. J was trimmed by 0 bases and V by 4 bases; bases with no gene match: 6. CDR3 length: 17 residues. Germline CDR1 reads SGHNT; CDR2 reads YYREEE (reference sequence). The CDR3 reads CASSPGQGGSGANVLTF. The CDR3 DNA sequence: TGTGCCAGCAGCCCCGGACAGGGCGGCTCTGGGGCCAACGTCCTGACTTTC.

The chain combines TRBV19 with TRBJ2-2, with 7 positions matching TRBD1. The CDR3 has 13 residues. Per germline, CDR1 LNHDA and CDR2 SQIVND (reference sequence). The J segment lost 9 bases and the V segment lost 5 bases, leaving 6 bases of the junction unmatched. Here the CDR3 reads CASSLSGGRELFF. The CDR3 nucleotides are TGTGCCAGTAGTCTATCAGGGGGAAGGGAGCTGTTTTTT. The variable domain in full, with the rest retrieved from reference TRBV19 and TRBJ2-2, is DGGITQSPKYLFRKEGQNVTLSCEQNLNHDAMYWYRQDPGQGLRLIYYSQIVNDFQKGDIAEGYSVSREKKESFPLTVTSAQKNPTAFYLCASSLSGGRELFFGEGSRLTVL.

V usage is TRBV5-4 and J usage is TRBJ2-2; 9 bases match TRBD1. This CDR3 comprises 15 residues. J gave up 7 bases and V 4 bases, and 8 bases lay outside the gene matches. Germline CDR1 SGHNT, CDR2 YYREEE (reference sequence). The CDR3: CASSVGQGEFGELFF. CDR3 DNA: TGTGCCAGCAGCGTGGGACAGGGCGAGTTCGGGGAGCTGTTTTTT.

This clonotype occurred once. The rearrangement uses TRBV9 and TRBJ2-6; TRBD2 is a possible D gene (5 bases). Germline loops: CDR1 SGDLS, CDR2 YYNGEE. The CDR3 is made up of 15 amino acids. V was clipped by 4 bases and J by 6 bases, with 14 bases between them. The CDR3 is CASSPEPGTANVLTF. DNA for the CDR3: TGTGCCAGCAGCCCAGAGCCGGGAACGGCCAACGTCCTGACTTTC.

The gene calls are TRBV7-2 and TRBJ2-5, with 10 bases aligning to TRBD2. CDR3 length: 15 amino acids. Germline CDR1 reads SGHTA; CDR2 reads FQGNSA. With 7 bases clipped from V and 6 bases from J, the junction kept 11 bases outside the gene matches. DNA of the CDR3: TGTGCCAGCAAGTCCCGCCTAGCGGGGGAGAAGACCCAGTACTTC. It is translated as CASKSRLAGEKTQYF.

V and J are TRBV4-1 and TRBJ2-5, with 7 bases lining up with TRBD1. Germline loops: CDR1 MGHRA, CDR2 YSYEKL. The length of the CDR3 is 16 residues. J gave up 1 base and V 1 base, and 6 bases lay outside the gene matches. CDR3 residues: CASSQGSRGSQETQYF. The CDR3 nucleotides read TGCGCCAGCAGCCAAGGATCCAGGGGGAGCCAAGAGACCCAGTACTTC.

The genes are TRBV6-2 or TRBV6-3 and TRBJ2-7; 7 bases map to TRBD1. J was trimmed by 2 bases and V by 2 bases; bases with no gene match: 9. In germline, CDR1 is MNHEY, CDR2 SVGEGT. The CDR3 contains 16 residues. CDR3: CASSYPPDRLAYEQYF. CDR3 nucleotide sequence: TGTGCCAGCAGTTACCCACCGGACAGGCTGGCCTACGAGCAGTACTTC.

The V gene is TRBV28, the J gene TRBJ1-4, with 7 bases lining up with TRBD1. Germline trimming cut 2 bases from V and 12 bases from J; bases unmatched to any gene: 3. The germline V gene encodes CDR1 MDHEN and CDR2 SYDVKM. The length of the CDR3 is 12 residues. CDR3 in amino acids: CASSLRDRELFF. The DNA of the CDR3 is TGTGCCAGCAGTTTAAGGGACAGAGAACTGTTTTTT.

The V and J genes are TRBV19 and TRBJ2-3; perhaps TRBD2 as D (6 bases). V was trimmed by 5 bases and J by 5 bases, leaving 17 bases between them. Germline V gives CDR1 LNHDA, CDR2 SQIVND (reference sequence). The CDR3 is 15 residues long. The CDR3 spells CASSPRGSGGDTQYF. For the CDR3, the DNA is TGTGCCAGTAGTCCTCGGGGTAGCGGAGGAGATACGCAGTATTTT.

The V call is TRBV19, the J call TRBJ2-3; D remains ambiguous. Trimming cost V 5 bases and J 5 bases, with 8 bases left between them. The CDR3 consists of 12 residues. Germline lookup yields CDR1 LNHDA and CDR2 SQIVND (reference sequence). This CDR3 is CASSRLGDTQYF. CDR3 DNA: TGTGCCAGTAGTCGACTGGGAGATACGCAGTATTTT.

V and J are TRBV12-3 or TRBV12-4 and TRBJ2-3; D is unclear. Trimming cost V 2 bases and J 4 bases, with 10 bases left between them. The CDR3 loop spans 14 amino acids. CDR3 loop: CASSLSRSADTQYF. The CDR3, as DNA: TGTGCCAGCAGTTTATCGAGGAGCGCAGATACGCAGTATTTT.

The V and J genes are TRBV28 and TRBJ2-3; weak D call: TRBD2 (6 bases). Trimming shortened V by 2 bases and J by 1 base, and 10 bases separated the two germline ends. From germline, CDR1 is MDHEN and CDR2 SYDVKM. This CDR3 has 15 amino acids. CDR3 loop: CASSLRGGGTDTQYF. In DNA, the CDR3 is TGTGCCAGCAGTTTAAGGGGCGGGGGCACAGATACGCAGTATTTT.

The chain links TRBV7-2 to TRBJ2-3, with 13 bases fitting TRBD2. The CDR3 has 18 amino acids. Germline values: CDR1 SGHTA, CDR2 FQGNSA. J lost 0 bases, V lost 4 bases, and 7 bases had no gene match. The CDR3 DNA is TGTGCCAGCAGCTCCGCCCGACTAGCGGGGGGAAGCACAGATACGCAGTATTTT. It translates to CASSSARLAGGSTDTQYF.

CDR3 amino acids: CATRDSSNTEAFF. CDR3 bases: TGCGCCACCCGGGACAGTTCGAACACTGAAGCTTTCTTT. J is TRBJ1-1 and V is TRBV10-2, with 7 nucleotides matching TRBD1. Germline V gene lookup returns CDR1 WSHSY and CDR2 SAAADI. The CDR3 extends over 13 amino acids. The J segment lost 1 base and the V segment lost 10 bases, leaving 6 bases of the junction unmatched.

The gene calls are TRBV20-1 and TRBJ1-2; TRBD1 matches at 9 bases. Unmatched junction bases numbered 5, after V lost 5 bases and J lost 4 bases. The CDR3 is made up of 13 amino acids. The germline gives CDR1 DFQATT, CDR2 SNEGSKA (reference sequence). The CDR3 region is CSARDREGYGYTF. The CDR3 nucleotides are TGCAGTGCTCGGGACAGGGAGGGCTATGGCTACACCTTC.

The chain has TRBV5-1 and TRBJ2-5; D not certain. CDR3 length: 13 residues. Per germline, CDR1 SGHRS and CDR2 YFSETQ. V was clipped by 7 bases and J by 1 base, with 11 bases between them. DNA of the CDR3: TGCGCCAGCGGCATGAGAACCCAAGAGACCCAGTACTTC. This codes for CASGMRTQETQYF.